The T cell receptor beta chain described here comes from a study of human CD8 memory T cell subsets (dated by TCRdb to 2020 to 2022). About the full investigation: The clonal relationships among stem-like (TSTEM), progenitor exhausted-like (TPEX) and effector memory CD8+ T cell subsets were assessed by comparing the TCRbeta repertoires of these subsets. TCRbeta repertoires were obtained from about 6 donors, each contributing TSTEM, TPEX and effector memory subsets.

Peripheral blood mononuclear cells were isolated from healthy donor buffy coats by density gradient separation. In the study, negative magnetic separation with EasySep or MojoSort CD8+ T cell isolation kits was used to enrich total CD8+ T cells. For each subset, total RNA was extracted using an RNeasy Mini Kit from duplicate vials of more than 120,000 sorted CD8+ T cells. PBMCs were used either fresh or after cryopreservation in fetal bovine serum containing roughly 10% DMSO. Fluorescence-activated cell sorting on a FACSAria III was used to sort CD8+ T cell subsets to purity. Sequencing was carried out with a NextSeq 550. A Human TCR Profiling Kit was used to prepare UMI-labeled 5' RACE TCRbeta libraries. Every TCRbeta library was prepared in parallel, with the same number of PCR cycles used for all of the libraries. Turning to the authors' computational methods: Between roughly 3,000 and 18,000 functional CDR3beta clonotypes were contained in each TCRbeta library. MIGEC 1.2.9 handled UMI extraction and consensus assembly, with a minimum of three reads required per UMI. MiXCR 3.0.3 was used to extract in-frame CDR3beta repertoires. After each sample was downsampled to 42,000 randomly selected UMIs, diversity metrics were computed in VDJtools 1.2.1. For the top 3,000 clones of each sample pair, the repertoire overlap metrics D, R and F2 were calculated in VDJtools. TCRdb reanalyzed the reads, keeping one entry per CDR3 protein sequence and omitting DNA. The V and J calls here are based on TCRdb, not the publication. In this sample's table one finds 5,500 to 7,000 distinct CDR3 sequences. The leading ten clones occupy around 40% of the sample.

Overall study outcomes, separate from this receptor: Sequencing was limited to TCRbeta chains, and the repertoire comparisons were based on about 6 donors analyzed with paired t-tests and Bonferroni correction. Based on Chao1 estimates, TSTEM subsets appeared to have greater repertoire diversity than TPEX subsets, which could potentially reflect a broader range of specificities. Both stem-like subsets shared clonotypes with effector memory cells, but TSTEM and TPEX repertoires overlapped minimally, suggesting distinct antigen spectra. Normalized Shannon-Wiener diversity was similarly high in the TSTEM and TPEX subsets, while the effector memory subsets were comparatively less diverse.

The CDR3 holds 17 amino acids from the cysteine to the phenylalanine. There is no recorded DNA. The germline V gene supplies CDR1 SNHLY and CDR2 FYNNEI. Comments on this clonotype: Its antigen is currently not known.

The TCR originated in a human donor in good health. The sequence joins TRBV2 to TRBJ2-5; TCRdb designates TRBD2, a call that cannot be tested without DNA. The source material was CD8+ effector memory T cells (TEM) sorted from PBMCs. According to the study, the label for this sample's cell subset or site signals: effector memory CD8 T cells, CCR7- CD45RO+ CD95+. The CDR3 reads CASSVDPAGGVEETQYF.